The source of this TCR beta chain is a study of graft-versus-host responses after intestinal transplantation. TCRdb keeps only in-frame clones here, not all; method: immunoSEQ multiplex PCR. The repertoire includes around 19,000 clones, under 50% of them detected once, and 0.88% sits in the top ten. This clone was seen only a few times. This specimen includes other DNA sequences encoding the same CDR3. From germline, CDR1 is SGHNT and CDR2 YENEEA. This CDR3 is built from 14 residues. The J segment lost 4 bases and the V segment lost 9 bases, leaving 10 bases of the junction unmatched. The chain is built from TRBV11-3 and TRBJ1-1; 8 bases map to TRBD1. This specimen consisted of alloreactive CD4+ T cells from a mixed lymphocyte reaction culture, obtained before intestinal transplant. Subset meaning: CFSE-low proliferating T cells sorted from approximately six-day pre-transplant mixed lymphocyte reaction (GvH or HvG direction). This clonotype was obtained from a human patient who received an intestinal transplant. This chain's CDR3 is CASQSGGEGTEAFF. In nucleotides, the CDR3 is TGTGCCAGTCAGTCAGGGGGCGAAGGCACTGAAGCTTTCTTT.